Presented here are 21 T cell receptor beta chains from one specimen sequenced in a study of radiation and T cells in renal cell carcinoma. Using immunoSEQ multiplex PCR, the repertoire was profiled, and TCRdb retains in-frame clones only, with some absent. The sample contains around 170,000 clones, less than 90% of which appear only once. Time point specified: blood 4 weeks post-SBRT, at nephrectomy. Treatment denoted: 15 Gy SBRT to primary tumor, nephrectomy 4 weeks later. The sequences come from blood, collected from a patient whose treatment included radiotherapy and nephrectomy. Every receptor here comes from a woman in her forties or fifties with renal cell carcinoma.

The CDR3 region is CASSFRTDTQYF. The DNA of the CDR3 is TGTGCCAGCAGCTTTAGGACAGATACGCAGTATTTT. This sequence joins TRBV5-6 and TRBJ2-3; unclear D gene. Germline CDR1 and CDR2: SGHDT and YYEEEE. V was trimmed by 2 bases and J by 3 bases, leaving 4 bases between them. The CDR3 sequence is 12 residues long.

Here the CDR3 reads CASSRTSGGAEETQYF. The CDR3 DNA sequence: TGCGCCAGCAGCCGGACTAGCGGGGGGGCCGAAGAGACCCAGTACTTC. This rearrangement joins TRBV4-1 to TRBJ2-5, with 15 bases aligning to TRBD2. J lost 3 bases, V lost 4 bases, and 3 bases had no gene match. The CDR3 runs 16 residues. The germline V gene encodes CDR1 MGHRA and CDR2 YSYEKL.

This clone was counted a single time. The V and J genes are TRBV7-3 and TRBJ2-2; maybe TRBD1 (5 bases). Germline CDR1 SGHTA, CDR2 FQGTGA. V was shortened by 0 bases and J by 3 bases, with 14 bases between the two germline ends. The CDR3 runs to 17 residues. CDR3 in amino acids: CASSLTAGKGYTGELFF. For the CDR3, the DNA is TGTGCCAGCAGCTTAACCGCAGGGAAAGGGTACACCGGGGAGCTGTTTTTT.

This clone appeared once. CDR3 in amino acids: CASSLAGTTGGELFF. The DNA of the CDR3 is TGCGCCAGCAGCTTGGCCGGGACTACCGGCGGGGAGCTGTTTTTT. This chain links TRBV5-1 with TRBJ2-2, with 7 bases aligning to TRBD2. Germline V gives CDR1 SGHRS, CDR2 YFSETQ. The V and J ends lost 0 bases and 7 bases, in that order; junction bases with no gene match: 6. The CDR3 is 15 amino acids.

The rearrangement uses TRBV14 and TRBJ1-4; D is undetermined. The ends were cut back, 5 bases at V and 1 base at J, with 11 bases in the middle. CDR1 and CDR2 from the germline V gene are SGHDN and FVKESK. This CDR3 region has 15 residues. CDR3 loop: CASSRNRGTNEKLFF. CDR3 sequence (DNA): TGTGCCAGCAGCAGGAACAGAGGAACTAATGAAAAACTGTTTTTT.

The CDR3, as DNA: TGTGCCAGCAGCTTAGGTCGCCCAGTCTACGAGCAGTACTTC. Protein sequence: CASSLGRPVYEQYF. This chain uses TRBV7-2 with TRBJ2-7; no reliable D call. The CDR3 contains 14 residues. The V end was cut by 1 base, the J end by 3 bases, with 10 bases between. Germline values: CDR1 SGHTA, CDR2 FQGNSA.

The chain uses TRBV5-4 and TRBJ2-7; TRBD1 is a possible D gene (5 bases). CDR3 length: 13 residues. Germline V gene sequence: CDR1 SGHNT, CDR2 YYREEE (reference sequence). V lost 2 bases, J lost 7 bases, and 13 bases lay in between. This chain's CDR3 is CASSLQGVREQYF. The CDR3, as DNA: TGTGCCAGCAGCTTACAAGGGGTCCGGGAGCAGTACTTC.

J is TRBJ1-1 and V is TRBV5-4; D perhaps matches TRBD1 (6 bases). The CDR3 sequence is 13 residues long. Germline values: CDR1 SGHNT, CDR2 YYREEE (reference sequence). Trimming left V 3 bases short and J 4 bases short, with 10 bases between. This chain's CDR3 is CASSSPRGTEAFF. The DNA for the CDR3 is TGTGCCAGCAGCTCGCCCAGGGGCACTGAAGCTTTCTTT.

The chain is built from TRBV19 and TRBJ1-1; a weak D match, TRBD1 (5 bases). This CDR3 spans 14 amino acids. V gave up 7 bases and J gave up 0 bases, with 12 bases separating them. In germline, CDR1 is LNHDA, CDR2 SQIVND (reference sequence). In DNA form, the CDR3 reads TGTGCCAGTACCCTAACAGGACTGAACACTGAAGCTTTCTTT. Its protein product is CASTLTGLNTEAFF.

This rearrangement joins TRBV25-1 to TRBJ1-2; D call uncertain. The CDR3 has 12 residues. Trimming cost V 10 bases and J 2 bases, with 11 bases left between them. Germline V lookup: CDR1 MGHDK, CDR2 SYGVNS. The CDR3 protein is CAILRRNYGYTF. CDR3 DNA sequence: TGTGCCATCCTAAGGAGGAACTATGGCTACACCTTC.

The V and J genes are TRBV30 and TRBJ1-4; the match to TRBD1 covers 8 bases. Germline V gene data show CDR1 as GTSNPN and CDR2 as SVGIG (reference sequence). The length of the CDR3 is 15 residues. V was clipped by 5 bases and J by 7 bases; unmatched bases: 12. The CDR3 nucleotides are TGTGCCTGGCTGCGGTACAGGGGGGAGGGTGAAAAACTGTTTTTT. Protein: CAWLRYRGEGEKLFF.

The rearrangement uses TRBV13 and TRBJ2-3; D is possibly TRBD1 or TRBD2 (5 bases each). The CDR3 is made up of 14 amino acids. Germline loops: CDR1 PRHDT, CDR2 FYEKMQ (reference sequence). With 5 bases removed from V and 1 base from J, the gap between germline ends came to 10 bases. The CDR3 protein is CASSRDHGTDTQYF. CDR3 sequence (DNA): TGTGCCAGCAGCAGGGACCATGGCACAGATACGCAGTATTTT.

The CDR3 spells CASSLETDRVDSPLHF. CDR3 in DNA: TGCGCCAGCAGCTTGGAAACCGACAGGGTTGATTCACCCCTCCACTTT. This sequence joins TRBV5-1 and TRBJ1-6; 7 bases are a match to TRBD1. The junction had 8 bases not matched to a gene; V was cut back by 0 bases and J by 8 bases. The CDR3 is 16 residues long. Germline lookup yields CDR1 SGHRS and CDR2 YFSETQ.

The rearrangement joins TRBV7-8 to TRBJ2-7; D tentatively reads TRBD1 or TRBD2 (6 bases each). This CDR3 is 16 amino acids long. Germline-derived CDR1 and CDR2 are SGHVS and FQNEAQ. V dropped 5 bases and J dropped 6 bases, with 23 bases sitting between them. The CDR3, as DNA: TGTGCCAGCAGCGTGGTGGGGGGCGGCTCCTATCGCGAGCAGTACTTC. It translates to CASSVVGGGSYREQYF.

The J gene is TRBJ2-1, the V gene TRBV7-3; 14 nucleotides line up with TRBD2. Germline V gene lookup returns CDR1 SGHTA and CDR2 FQGTGA. Losses at the gene ends were 5 bases for V and 6 bases for J; bases not matched to a gene: 3. The length of the CDR3 is 15 residues. Written as DNA, the CDR3 is TGTGCCAGCAGCCTCGGGACTAGCGGGGGCAATGAGCAGTTCTTC. This sequence encodes CASSLGTSGGNEQFF. Filled out from reference TRBV7-3 and TRBJ2-1, the complete variable domain reads GAGVSQTPSNKVTEKGKYVELRCDPISGHTALYWYRQSLGQGPEFLIYFQGTGAADDSGLPNDRFFAVRPEGSVSTLKIQRTERGDSAVYLCASSLGTSGGNEQFFGPGTRLTVL.

The J gene is TRBJ2-7, the V gene TRBV30; D may be TRBD2 (6 bases). CDR1 is GTSNPN and CDR2 is SVGIG in the germline V gene (reference sequence). There are 13 residues in the CDR3. Between the trimmed V and J ends, which lost 3 bases and 3 bases, there was a span of 12 bases. In nucleotides, the CDR3 is TGTGCCTGGAGGCGGGGCGCCCTCTACGAGCAGTACTTC. Its protein is CAWRRGALYEQYF.

The chain has TRBV29-1 and TRBJ1-2; 8 positions match TRBD1. CDR3 length: 11 amino acids. Germline V CDR1 and CDR2: SQVTM, ANQGSEA. Losses at the gene ends were 7 bases for V and 7 bases for J; bases not matched to a gene: 5. CDR3 protein: CSGGQGRGYTF. DNA for the CDR3: TGCAGCGGTGGACAGGGACGTGGCTACACCTTC. The full variable domain, with the rest looked up from reference TRBV29-1 and TRBJ1-2, is SAVISQKPSRDICQRGTSLTIQCQVDSQVTMMFWYRQQPGQSLTLIATANQGSEATYESGFVIDKFPISRPNLTFSTLTVSNMSPEDSSIYLCSGGQGRGYTFGSGTRLTVV.

CDR3 bases: TGTGCCAGCAGCCAATGGGGGGGCACTGAAGCTTTCTTT. It yields the protein CASSQWGGTEAFF. The rearrangement uses TRBV11-1 and TRBJ1-1, with D perhaps TRBD1 (5 bases). Germline CDR1 SGHAT, CDR2 FQDESV (reference sequence). This CDR3 spans 13 amino acids. The V end was cut by 5 bases, the J end by 4 bases, with 11 bases between.

This chain connects TRBV6-5 to TRBJ2-2, with 9 bases lining up with TRBD1. Germline-derived CDR1 and CDR2 are MNHEY and SVGAGI. The CDR3 is 15 residues long. V was clipped by 2 bases and J by 4 bases; unmatched bases: 2. The DNA of the CDR3 is TGTGCCAGCAGTTACAGGGACAGGGCCACCGGGGAGCTGTTTTTT. Protein: CASSYRDRATGELFF.

The chain combines TRBV6-1 with TRBJ1-2; 7 nucleotides agree with TRBD1. CDR3 length: 15 amino acids. Germline-derived CDR1 and CDR2 are MNHNS and SASEGT. Germline trimming cut 2 bases from V and 7 bases from J; bases unmatched to any gene: 10. The CDR3 DNA reads TGTGCCAGCAGTGAACATGAACGGGACAGAACTGGCTACACCTTC. Translating it yields CASSEHERDRTGYTF.

This clone came up a few times. One junction end disagrees with the germline gene, perhaps due to a read error. The V and J genes are TRBV7-2 and TRBJ1-6, with 7 bases identical to TRBD1. The CDR3 consists of 15 residues. CDR1 SGHTA and CDR2 FQGNSA come from the germline V gene. This CDR3 reads CASSPQGDRKKGFRF. In nucleotides, the CDR3 is TGTGCCAGCAGCCCCCAGGGGGACAGAAAAAAGGGTTTTCGATTT.